Below, one T cell receptor beta chain is given with its context. The antigen is undetermined. UMIs and a universal primer site were added when TCR cDNA was made by 5'RACE template switching. Each CDR3 protein is one row after TCRdb ran MiXCR on the 5' RACE reads. The table includes approximately 600,000 distinct CDR3 sequences, approximately 13% detected once. This sample was taken from a study of T cells after yellow fever vaccination. Study-wide findings and caveats: Abundant bulk-derived clonotypes could contaminate FACS-sorted repertoires. The CD4 compartment and the CD8 compartment contained a small share of clonotypes in common. Booster sampling recovered most clones from primary vaccination (approximately 97% CD4, around 88% CD8).

From germline, CDR1 is SGHVS and CDR2 FQNEAQ. V was pared by 0 bases and J by 5 bases, with 4 bases of the junction left unmatched. The CDR3 has 15 amino acids. Sequenced here: PBMCs, sampled on the day of the yellow fever booster vaccination. The source of this sequence is a man aged 25 to 45 who received the YFV17D yellow fever vaccine. The J gene is TRBJ2-1, the V gene TRBV7-8, with TRBD2 matching over 7 bases. The CDR3, as DNA: TGTGCCAGCAGCTTAGCGGGAGGGCTTCACAATGAGCAGTTCTTC. It codes for CASSLAGGLHNEQFF. Based on the CDR3 plus reference TRBV7-8 and TRBJ2-1, the full variable domain is GAGVSQSPRYKVAKRGQDVALRCDPISGHVSLFWYQQALGQGPEFLTYFQNEAQLDKSGLPSDRFFAERPEGSVSTLKIQRTQQEDSAVYLCASSLAGGLHNEQFFGPGTRLTVL.